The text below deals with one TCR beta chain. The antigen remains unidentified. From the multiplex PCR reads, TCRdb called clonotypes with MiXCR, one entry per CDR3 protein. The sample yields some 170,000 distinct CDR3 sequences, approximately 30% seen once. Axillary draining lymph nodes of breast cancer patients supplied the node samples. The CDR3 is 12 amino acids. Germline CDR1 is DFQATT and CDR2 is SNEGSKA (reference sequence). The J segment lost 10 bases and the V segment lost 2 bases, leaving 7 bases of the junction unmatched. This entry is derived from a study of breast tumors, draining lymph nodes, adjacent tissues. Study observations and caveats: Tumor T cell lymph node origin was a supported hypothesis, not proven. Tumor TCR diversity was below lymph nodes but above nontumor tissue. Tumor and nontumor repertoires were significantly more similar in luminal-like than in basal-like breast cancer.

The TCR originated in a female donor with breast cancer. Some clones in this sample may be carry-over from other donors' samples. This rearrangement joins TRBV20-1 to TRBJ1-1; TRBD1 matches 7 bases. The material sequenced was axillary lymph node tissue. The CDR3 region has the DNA TGCAGTGCTAGAATACTACAGGGGAGAGCTTTCTTT. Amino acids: CSARILQGRAFF.